This TCR beta chain came from a study of PD-1 blockade in classical Hodgkin lymphoma. This clone has a handful of counts. Each patient relapsed following autologous stem cell transplantation, and prior brentuximab vedotin exposure differed. Only in-frame clones appear in the TCRdb table, and some are missing; sequencing was by immunoSEQ multiplex PCR. This sample has some 20,000 clones, with roughly 78% found just once. Trimming shortened V by 3 bases and J by 6 bases, and 13 bases separated the two germline ends. The germline CDR1 and CDR2 sequences are SGHRS and YFSETQ. There are 13 residues in the CDR3.

Material: peripheral blood mononuclear cells (PBMCs), obtained before the second cycle of nivolumab. The chain combines TRBV5-1 with TRBJ2-7; maybe TRBD1 (6 bases). This clonotype originated in a human donor with classical Hodgkin lymphoma. Here the CDR3 reads CASSSGTRGEQYF. The CDR3 nucleotides read TGCGCCAGCAGCTCGGGGACACGGGGCGAGCAGTACTTC.